The sequence of this TCR beta chain was determined in a study of T cells in Graves' hyperthyroidism and ophthalmopathy. Notes on the study in general: Most thyroid clonotypes with frequency above 0.001 were detected in blood.

The authors obtained PBMCs from roughly 10 ml of fresh peripheral blood. This clonotype was counted many times. The antigen is unknown. This CDR3 contains 15 residues. V was clipped by 1 base and J by 4 bases, with 11 bases between them. The source material, RNA transcripts, was used to amplify TCR beta CDR3 regions. The HTBI primer set was used in a first-round RT-PCR of the TCR CDR3. TCRdb reprocessed the multiplex PCR reads via MiXCR and lists one record per CDR3 protein. The sample shows some 580,000 distinct CDR3 sequences, approximately 16% of them seen only once. The receptor comes from a woman aged 35 to 49 with Graves' ophthalmopathy. The specimen was blood. The rearrangement links TRBV12-3 or TRBV12-4 to TRBJ1-3; D ambiguous. In DNA, the CDR3 is TGTGCCAGCAGTTTAGACCCGGGCCACGGAAACACCATATATTTT. Encoded protein: CASSLDPGHGNTIYF.